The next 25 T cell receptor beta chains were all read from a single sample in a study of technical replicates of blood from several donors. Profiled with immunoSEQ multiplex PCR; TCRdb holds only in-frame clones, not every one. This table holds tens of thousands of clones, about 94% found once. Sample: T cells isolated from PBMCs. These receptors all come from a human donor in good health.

CDR3 in DNA: TGTGCCAGCAGCTTCCGCGGGATCGGCGCAGATACGCAGTATTTT. Translating gives CASSFRGIGADTQYF. The chain carries TRBV11-2 and TRBJ2-3; D possibly corresponds to TRBD2 (6 bases). The length of the CDR3 is 15 residues. Germline V gene sequence: CDR1 SGHAT, CDR2 FQNNGV. V lost 3 bases and J lost 4, with 14 bases in between. The whole variable domain, filled in from reference TRBV11-2 and TRBJ2-3, reads EAGVAQSPRYKIIEKRQSVAFWCNPISGHATLYWYQQILGQGPKLLIQFQNNGVVDDSQLPKDRFSAERLKGVDSTLKIQPAKLEDSAVYLCASSFRGIGADTQYFGPGTRLTVL.

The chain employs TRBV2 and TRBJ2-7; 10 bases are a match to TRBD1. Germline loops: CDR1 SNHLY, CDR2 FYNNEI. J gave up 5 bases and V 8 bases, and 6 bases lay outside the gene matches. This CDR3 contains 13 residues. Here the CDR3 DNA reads TGTGCCAGCCTTCGGACAGGGGGGAACGAGCAGTACTTC. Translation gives CASLRTGGNEQYF.

CDR3 loop: CASSPSGQGFGYTF. The CDR3 DNA reads as TGTGCCAGCAGTCCCTCAGGACAGGGCTTTGGCTACACCTTC. The chain uses TRBV28 and TRBJ1-2; 8 nucleotides align to TRBD1. CDR3 size: 14 residues. Germline CDR1 MDHEN, CDR2 SYDVKM. Trimming cost V 5 bases and J 7 bases; bases outside gene matches: 9.

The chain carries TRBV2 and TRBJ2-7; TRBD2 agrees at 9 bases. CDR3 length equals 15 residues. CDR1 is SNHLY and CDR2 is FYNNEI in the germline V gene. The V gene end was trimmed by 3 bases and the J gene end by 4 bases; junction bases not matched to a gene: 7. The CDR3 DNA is TGTGCCAGCAGTGAGGAGGGACTAGCAGCTTACGAGCAGTACTTC. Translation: CASSEEGLAAYEQYF.

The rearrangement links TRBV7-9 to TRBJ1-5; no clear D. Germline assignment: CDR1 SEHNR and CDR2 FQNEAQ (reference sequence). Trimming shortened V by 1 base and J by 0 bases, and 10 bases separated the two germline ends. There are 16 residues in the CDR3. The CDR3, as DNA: TGTGCCAGCAGCTTAGTTATCGCGGATAGCAATCAGCCCCAGCATTTT. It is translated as CASSLVIADSNQPQHF. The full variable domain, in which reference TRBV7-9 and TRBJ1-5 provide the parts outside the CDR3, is DTGVSQNPRHKITKRGQNVTFRCDPISEHNRLYWYRQTLGQGPEFLTYFQNEAQLEKSRLLSDRFSAERPKGSFSTLEIQRTEQGDSAMYLCASSLVIADSNQPQHFGDGTRLSIL.

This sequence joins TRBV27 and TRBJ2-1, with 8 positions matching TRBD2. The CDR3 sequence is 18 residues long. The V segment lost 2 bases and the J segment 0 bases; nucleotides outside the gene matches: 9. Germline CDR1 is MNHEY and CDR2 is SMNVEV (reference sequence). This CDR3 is CASSLMGSGGPSYNEQFF. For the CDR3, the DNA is TGTGCCAGCAGTTTAATGGGTTCGGGAGGGCCCTCCTACAATGAGCAGTTCTTC.

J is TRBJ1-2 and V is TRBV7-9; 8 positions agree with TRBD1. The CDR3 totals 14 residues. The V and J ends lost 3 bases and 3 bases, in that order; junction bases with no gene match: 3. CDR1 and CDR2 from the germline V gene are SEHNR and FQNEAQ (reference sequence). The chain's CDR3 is CASSFGTGDYGYTF. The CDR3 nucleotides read TGTGCCAGCAGCTTTGGGACAGGAGACTATGGCTACACCTTC.

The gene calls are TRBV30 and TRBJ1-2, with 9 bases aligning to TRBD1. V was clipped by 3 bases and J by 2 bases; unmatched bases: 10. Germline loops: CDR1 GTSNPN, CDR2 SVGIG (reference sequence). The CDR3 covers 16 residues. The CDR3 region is CAWSPPGQGLNYGYTF. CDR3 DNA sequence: TGTGCCTGGAGCCCACCGGGACAGGGTTTAAACTATGGCTACACCTTC. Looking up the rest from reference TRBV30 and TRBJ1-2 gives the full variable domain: SQTIHQWPATLVQPVGSPLSLECTVEGTSNPNLYWYRQAAGRGLQLLFYSVGIGQISSEVPQNLSASRPQDRQFILSSKKLLLSDSGFYLCAWSPPGQGLNYGYTFGSGTRLTVV.

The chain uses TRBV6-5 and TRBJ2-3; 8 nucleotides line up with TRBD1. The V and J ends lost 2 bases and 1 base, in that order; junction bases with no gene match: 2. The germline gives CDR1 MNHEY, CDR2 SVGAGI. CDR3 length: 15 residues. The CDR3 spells CASSYGQGGTDTQYF. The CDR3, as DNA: TGTGCCAGCAGTTACGGACAGGGAGGCACAGATACGCAGTATTTT.

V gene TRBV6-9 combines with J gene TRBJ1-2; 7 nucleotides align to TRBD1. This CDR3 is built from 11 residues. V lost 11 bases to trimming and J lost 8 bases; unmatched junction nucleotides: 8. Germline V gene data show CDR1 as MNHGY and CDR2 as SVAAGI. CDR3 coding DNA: TGTGCCGGCACAGGGGAGAGGGGCTACACCTTC. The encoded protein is CAGTGERGYTF.

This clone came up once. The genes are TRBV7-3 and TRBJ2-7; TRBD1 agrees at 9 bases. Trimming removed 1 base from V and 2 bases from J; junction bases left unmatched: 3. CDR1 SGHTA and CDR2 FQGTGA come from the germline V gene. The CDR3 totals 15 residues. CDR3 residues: CASSLMGQGTYEQYF. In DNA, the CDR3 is TGTGCCAGCAGCTTAATGGGACAGGGAACCTACGAGCAGTACTTC.

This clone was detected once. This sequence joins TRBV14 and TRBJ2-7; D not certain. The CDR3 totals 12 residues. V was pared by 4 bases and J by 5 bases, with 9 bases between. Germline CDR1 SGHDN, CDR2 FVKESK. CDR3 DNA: TGTGCCAGCAGCCGTGTGCGCGACGAGCAGTACTTC. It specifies CASSRVRDEQYF.

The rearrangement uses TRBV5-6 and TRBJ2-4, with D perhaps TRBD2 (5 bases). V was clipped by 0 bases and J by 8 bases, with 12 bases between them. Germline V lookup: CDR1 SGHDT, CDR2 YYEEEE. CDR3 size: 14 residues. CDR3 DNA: TGTGCCAGCAGCTTGGCTAGCTTAAGTGACATTCAGTACTTC. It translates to CASSLASLSDIQYF.

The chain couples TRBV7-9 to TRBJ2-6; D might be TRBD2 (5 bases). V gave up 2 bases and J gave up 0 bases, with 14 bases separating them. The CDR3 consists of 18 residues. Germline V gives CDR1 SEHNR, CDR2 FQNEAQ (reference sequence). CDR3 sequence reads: CASSLFKRTDSGANVLTF. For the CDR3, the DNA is TGTGCCAGCAGCTTATTTAAGCGGACGGACTCTGGGGCCAACGTCCTGACTTTC.

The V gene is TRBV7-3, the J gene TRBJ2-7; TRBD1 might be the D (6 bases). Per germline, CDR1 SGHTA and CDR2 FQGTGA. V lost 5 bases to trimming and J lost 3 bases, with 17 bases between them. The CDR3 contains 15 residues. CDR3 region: CASSPTGAYSYEQYF. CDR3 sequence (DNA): TGTGCCAGCAGCCCGACAGGCGCTTATAGCTACGAGCAGTACTTC.

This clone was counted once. CDR3 sequence (DNA): TGTGCCAGCAGCTTGTTCTTAACTATAGCGGGAGGGCCTATTTCCCCAGATACGCAGTATTTT. Translation gives CASSLFLTIAGGPISPDTQYF. V is TRBV27 and J is TRBJ2-3, with 11 bases matching TRBD2. V lost 6 bases, J lost 4 bases, and 24 bases stayed unmatched. The V gene's germline CDR1 is MNHEY and CDR2 SMNVEV (reference sequence). The CDR3 consists of 21 residues.

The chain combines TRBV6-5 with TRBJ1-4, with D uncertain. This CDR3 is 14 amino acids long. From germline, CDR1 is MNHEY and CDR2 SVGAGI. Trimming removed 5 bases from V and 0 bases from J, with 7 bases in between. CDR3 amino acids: CASSDTATNEKLFF. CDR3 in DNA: TGTGCCAGCAGTGACACTGCAACTAATGAAAAACTGTTTTTT.

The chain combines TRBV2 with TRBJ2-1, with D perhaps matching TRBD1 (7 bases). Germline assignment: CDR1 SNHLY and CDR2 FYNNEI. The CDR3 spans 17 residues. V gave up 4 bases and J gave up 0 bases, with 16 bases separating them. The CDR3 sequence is CASSGQGGLSSYNEQFF. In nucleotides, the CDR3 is TGTGCCAGCAGTGGCCAGGGGGGCCTAAGCTCCTACAATGAGCAGTTCTTC.

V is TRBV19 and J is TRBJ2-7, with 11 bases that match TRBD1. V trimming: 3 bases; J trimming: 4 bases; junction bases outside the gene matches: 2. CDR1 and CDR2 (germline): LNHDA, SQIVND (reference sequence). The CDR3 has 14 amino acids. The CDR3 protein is CASSIGDRGYEQYF. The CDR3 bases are TGTGCCAGTAGTATCGGGGACAGGGGGTACGAGCAGTACTTC. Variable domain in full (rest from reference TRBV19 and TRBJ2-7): DGGITQSPKYLFRKEGQNVTLSCEQNLNHDAMYWYRQDPGQGLRLIYYSQIVNDFQKGDIAEGYSVSREKKESFPLTVTSAQKNPTAFYLCASSIGDRGYEQYFGPGTRLTVT.

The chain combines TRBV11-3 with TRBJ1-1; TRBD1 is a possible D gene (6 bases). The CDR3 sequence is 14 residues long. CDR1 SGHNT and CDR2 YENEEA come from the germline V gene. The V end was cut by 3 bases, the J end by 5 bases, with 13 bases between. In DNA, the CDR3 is TGTGCCAGCAGCTTGCTAGTGACAGGAACTGAAGCTTTCTTT. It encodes CASSLLVTGTEAFF.

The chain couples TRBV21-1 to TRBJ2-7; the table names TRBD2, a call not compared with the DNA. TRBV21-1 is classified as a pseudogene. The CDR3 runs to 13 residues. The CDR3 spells CASSKGRGYEQYF. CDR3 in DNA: TGTGCCAGCAGCAAAGGCCGGGGCTACGAGCAGTACTTC.

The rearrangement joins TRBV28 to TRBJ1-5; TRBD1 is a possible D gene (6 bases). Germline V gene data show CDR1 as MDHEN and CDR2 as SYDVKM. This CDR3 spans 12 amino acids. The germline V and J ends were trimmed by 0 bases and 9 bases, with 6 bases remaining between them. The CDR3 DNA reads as TGTGCCAGCAGTTTATGGGACAGGCCCCAGCATTTT. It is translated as CASSLWDRPQHF.

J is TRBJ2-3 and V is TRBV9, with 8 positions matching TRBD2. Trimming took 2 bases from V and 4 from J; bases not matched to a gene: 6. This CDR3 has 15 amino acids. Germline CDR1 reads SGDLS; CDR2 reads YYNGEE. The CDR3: CASSVSGTVADTQYF. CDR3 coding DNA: TGTGCCAGCAGCGTTAGCGGGACTGTGGCAGATACGCAGTATTTT.

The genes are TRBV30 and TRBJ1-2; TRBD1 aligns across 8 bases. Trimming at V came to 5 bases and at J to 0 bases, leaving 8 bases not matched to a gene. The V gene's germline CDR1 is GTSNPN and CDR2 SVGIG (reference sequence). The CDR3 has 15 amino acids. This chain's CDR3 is CAWWDRKVSNYGYTF. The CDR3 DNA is TGTGCCTGGTGGGACAGGAAAGTTTCTAACTATGGCTACACCTTC.

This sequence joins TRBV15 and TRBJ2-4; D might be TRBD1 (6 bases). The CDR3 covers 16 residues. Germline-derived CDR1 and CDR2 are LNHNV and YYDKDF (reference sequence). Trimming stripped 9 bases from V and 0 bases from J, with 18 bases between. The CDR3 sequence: CATEDLGGEAKNIQYF. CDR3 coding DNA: TGTGCCACAGAGGACCTAGGGGGAGAAGCCAAAAACATTCAGTACTTC.